These 30 T cell receptor beta chains were all obtained from the same sample, sequenced in a study of low-dose radiotherapy and immunotherapy resistance in tumors. Time point: after trial treatment. Stated treatment: LDRT plus nivolumab, ipilimumab, low-dose cyclophosphamide and aspirin (RACIN trial). TRAV- and TRBV-specific primers, spanning alpha and beta chains, primed first-strand cDNA. TCR amplification ran 15 to 20 PCR cycles using constant-region and V-primer adapter primers. TCRdb fed the reads into MiXCR, producing one record per CDR3 protein. Among around 33,000 distinct CDR3 sequences listed, around 47% were seen once. Sequences were derived from PBMCs, sampled after low-dose radiotherapy plus immunotherapy. Receptors originate from a male donor with gallbladder cancer.

The chain has TRBV29-1 and TRBJ2-5, with D possibly being TRBD2 (5 bases). There are 13 residues in the CDR3. The V gene's germline CDR1 is SQVTM and CDR2 ANQGSEA. V shed 8 bases and J shed 4 bases, with 17 bases lying between them. The CDR3: CSTYRAAGETQYF. CDR3 coding DNA: TGCAGCACTTACCGGGCCGCGGGAGAGACCCAGTACTTC.

V gene TRBV20-1 combines with J gene TRBJ2-7; tentative D call: TRBD1 (5 bases). Trimming shortened V by 6 bases and J by 3 bases, and 18 bases separated the two germline ends. The CDR3 totals 14 residues. CDR1 DFQATT and CDR2 SNEGSKA come from the germline V gene (reference sequence). The CDR3 sequence: CSAPLTGQFYEQYF. CDR3 DNA: TGCAGTGCCCCCCTAACAGGACAATTCTACGAGCAGTACTTC.

The J gene is TRBJ2-1, the V gene TRBV1; the D call of TRBD2 is as the table states it, not checked on the DNA. TRBV1 is labeled a pseudogene. CDR3 size: 22 residues. The CDR3 loop reads CASSPSALPGRAVSSSYNEQFF. In nucleotides, the CDR3 is TGTGCCAGCAGCCCCTCGGCACTTCCCGGGAGGGCCGTATCGAGCTCCTACAATGAGCAGTTCTTC.

The chain joins TRBV20-1 to TRBJ2-5, with D tentatively TRBD2 (5 bases). The CDR3 has 15 amino acids. Germline V gives CDR1 DFQATT, CDR2 SNEGSKA (reference sequence). V lost 7 bases and J 1 base, leaving 19 bases between the germline ends. The CDR3 DNA follows: TGCAGTGACGCTCTGGCAGGACTCATCCAAGAGACCCAGTACTTC. Its protein is CSDALAGLIQETQYF.

Ten or more counts support this clonotype. The conserved closing phenylalanine or tryptophan is absent in this CDR3, likely reflecting a read error. It is unclear where the CDR3 begins or ends on the DNA, so no DNA is shown, and the CDR3 is as TCRdb lists it. The chain joins TRBV7-9 to TRBJ2-3; TRBD1 is taken as the D call from the table, unchecked against the DNA. Germline CDR1 and CDR2: SEHNR and FQNEAQ (reference sequence). A total of 12 residues make up the CDR3, ends included. This CDR3 reads CASSLGRTANEL.

This clonotype was recorded only once. A far larger clone is one base from this, pointing to a likely read error. The V gene is TRBV28, the J gene TRBJ2-3; D unresolved. This CDR3 comprises 15 residues. CDR1 MDHEN and CDR2 SYDVKM come from the germline V gene. V dropped 6 bases and J dropped 0 bases, with 13 bases sitting between them. The CDR3 coding sequence is TGTGCCAGCAGCGCCTGGCCCCACAGCACAGATACGCAGTATTTT. Translating it yields CASSAWPHSTDTQYF.

The chain joins TRBV30 to TRBJ2-5, with D unclear. V lost 1 base to trimming and J lost 3 bases, with 12 bases between them. Germline V gene lookup returns CDR1 GTSNPN and CDR2 SVGIG (reference sequence). This CDR3 spans 14 amino acids. The CDR3 nucleotides are TGTGCCTGGAGTGGGACCCAGAGGAAAGAGACCCAGTACTTC. Translation: CAWSGTQRKETQYF.

The CDR3 DNA sequence: TGCAGCGTTGAAGAGACAGGGACGACCTTCCAGCAGTACTTC. Its protein is CSVEETGTTFQQYF. The J gene is TRBJ2-7, the V gene TRBV29-1; 7 bases match TRBD1. With 0 bases clipped from V and 8 bases from J, the junction kept 10 bases outside the gene matches. This CDR3 spans 14 amino acids. Germline CDR1 reads SQVTM; CDR2 reads ANQGSEA.

This sequence joins TRBV7-2 and TRBJ1-1; TRBD1 is a possible D gene (6 bases). Germline assignment: CDR1 SGHTA and CDR2 FQGNSA. The V end was cut by 2 bases, the J end by 8 bases, with 15 bases between. There are 14 residues in the CDR3. This CDR3 reads CASSLQARTAEAFF. CDR3 nucleotide sequence: TGTGCCAGCAGCTTACAGGCCCGGACAGCAGAAGCTTTCTTT.

By frequency in the sample, this clonotype is medium-sized. The rearrangement links TRBV12-3 or TRBV12-4 to TRBJ2-3; 11 bases fit TRBD2. V was pared by 10 bases and J by 0 bases, with 9 bases of the junction left unmatched. The CDR3 loop spans 16 amino acids. The CDR3 region is CATNRLAGRSTDTQYF. The CDR3 coding sequence is TGTGCCACCAACAGACTAGCGGGGCGGAGCACAGATACGCAGTATTTT.

CDR3 loop: CAIMRGDYGYTF. In DNA form, the CDR3 reads TGTGCCATCATGAGAGGAGACTATGGCTACACCTTC. The chain recombines TRBV28 with TRBJ1-2; no clear D gene. The germline V and J ends were trimmed by 10 bases and 3 bases, with 12 bases remaining between them. The germline V gene has CDR1 MDHEN and CDR2 SYDVKM. CDR3 length: 12 amino acids.

By sample fraction, this clonotype is medium-sized. The rearrangement uses TRBV12-3 or TRBV12-4 and TRBJ2-3; 7 nucleotides match TRBD1. After removal of 6 bases from V and 6 bases from J, the junction contained 9 bases not matched to a gene. CDR3 length equals 14 residues. The CDR3, as DNA: TGTGCCAGCAGGGAACGGACAGGACGGGATACGCAGTATTTT. Translation gives CASRERTGRDTQYF.

The chain uses TRBV5-4 and TRBJ2-1, with TRBD2 matching 9 bases. This CDR3 is built from 16 residues. The ends lost 4 bases at V and 3 bases at J; junction bases unmatched: 8. Germline CDR1 reads SGHNT; CDR2 reads YYREEE (reference sequence). The DNA for the CDR3 is TGTGCCAGCAGCATACAAGCGGGAGGTATCTACAATGAGCAGTTCTTC. This sequence encodes CASSIQAGGIYNEQFF.

This clonotype was seen more than once but under ten times. The DNA for the CDR3 is TGTGCCATCAGTGAGTTAGCGGGAGCTAACAATGAGCAGTTCTTC. This gives the protein CAISELAGANNEQFF. V is TRBV10-3 and J is TRBJ2-1; the match to TRBD2 covers 9 bases. The CDR3 runs 15 residues. Germline V gene sequence: CDR1 ENHRY, CDR2 SYGVKD. V lost 1 base and J lost 5; bases outside the gene matches: 3.

The V call is TRBV5-6, the J call TRBJ2-1; D is tentatively TRBD1 or TRBD2 (5 bases each). This CDR3 contains 15 residues. From germline, CDR1 is SGHDT and CDR2 YYEEEE. Trimming left V 2 bases short and J 7 bases short, with 16 bases between. CDR3 coding DNA: TGTGCCAGCAGCTTCAATGCCGGGACCGGGAATGAGCAGTTCTTC. It translates to CASSFNAGTGNEQFF.

Turning to this clonotype: A read error is likely here: a far larger clone is one base away. The V call is TRBV5-1, the J call TRBJ2-7; D perhaps matches TRBD2 (6 bases). Germline CDR1 reads SGHRS; CDR2 reads YFSETQ. The germline V and J ends were trimmed by 1 base and 7 bases, with 21 bases remaining between them. This CDR3 region has 16 residues. CDR3 protein: CASSLKGGAVTNEQYF. In DNA, the CDR3 is TGCGCCAGCAGCTTGAAAGGCGGGGCGGTTACTAATGAGCAGTACTTC.

This clonotype was detected only once. The likely explanation is a read error, given a far larger clone one base away. The J gene is TRBJ2-1, the V gene TRBV9; 10 bases are a match to TRBD1. Germline CDR1 reads SGDLS; CDR2 reads YYNGEE. The CDR3 runs 14 residues. The CDR3 loop is CVSSLGQGLNEQFF. The CDR3 bases are TGTGTCAGCTCACTGGGACAGGGGTTAAATGAGCAGTTCTTC.

For this clonotype: A read error may account for a junction end that differs from germline. V usage is TRBV10-2 and J usage is TRBJ2-7, with TRBD1 matching 10 bases. The CDR3 has 16 amino acids. Germline assignment: CDR1 WSHSY and CDR2 SAAADI. CDR3 loop: CAISEAGTGVGYEQYF. Here the CDR3 DNA reads TGTGCCATCAGTGAAGCCGGGACAGGGGTAGGCTACGAGCAGTACTTC.

This sequence joins TRBV19 and TRBJ2-2; possible D gene TRBD2, 5 bases. The V and J ends lost 7 bases and 6 bases respectively, with 9 bases between them. Germline CDR1 and CDR2: LNHDA and SQIVND (reference sequence). The CDR3 spans 12 residues. The CDR3 reads CASIEGSGELFF. The CDR3 bases are TGTGCCAGTATTGAGGGCTCCGGGGAGCTGTTTTTT.

The sample holds many counts of this clonotype. This chain connects TRBV7-2 to TRBJ2-3; 7 bases map to TRBD2. V lost 5 bases to trimming and J lost 5 bases; unmatched junction nucleotides: 10. The CDR3 is 15 amino acids. Germline CDR1 reads SGHTA; CDR2 reads FQGNSA. DNA for the CDR3: TGTGCCAGCAGCCCCCACCCGCGCGGGGGAGATACGCAGTATTTT. Encoded protein: CASSPHPRGGDTQYF. Full variable domain (outside the CDR3, taken from reference TRBV7-2 and TRBJ2-3): GAGVSQSPSNKVTEKGKDVELRCDPISGHTALYWYRQSLGQGLEFLIYFQGNSAPDKSGLPSDRFSAERTGGSVSTLTIQRTQQEDSAVYLCASSPHPRGGDTQYFGPGTRLTVL.

This clonotype was found many times. The chain employs TRBV6-5 and TRBJ2-7; TRBD2 matches 9 bases. The CDR3 covers 14 residues. V gave up 5 bases and J gave up 2 bases; unmatched junction bases: 4. Germline-derived CDR1 and CDR2 are MNHEY and SVGAGI. The chain's CDR3 is CASSASGTTYEQYF. DNA for the CDR3: TGTGCCAGCAGTGCTAGCGGGACAACCTACGAGCAGTACTTC.

This clonotype is medium-sized in the sample. The chain is built from TRBV2 and TRBJ2-3, with D hard to call. Trimming left V 6 bases short and J 2 bases short, with 9 bases between. Germline CDR1 SNHLY, CDR2 FYNNEI. CDR3 length equals 13 residues. The CDR3 coding sequence is TGTGCCAGCAGCACCACTACCACAGATACGCAGTATTTT. Translation gives CASSTTTTDTQYF.

The gene calls are TRBV20-1 and TRBJ2-1; TRBD2 matches at 9 bases. With 5 bases clipped from V and 4 bases from J, the junction kept 6 bases outside the gene matches. This CDR3 has 14 amino acids. The V gene's germline CDR1 is DFQATT and CDR2 SNEGSKA (reference sequence). CDR3 nucleotide sequence: TGCAGTGCTCCCGGGACTAGCTTGTACAATGAGCAGTTCTTC. This sequence encodes CSAPGTSLYNEQFF.

This clonotype was recorded only once. Since a far larger clone is one base different, this is likely a read error. The genes are TRBV7-4 and TRBJ1-2; possibly TRBD1 for D (5 bases). In germline, CDR1 is SGHVT, CDR2 SQSDAQ. The CDR3 runs to 12 residues. Here the CDR3 DNA reads TGTGCCGGCAGTTTCCAGGGCTATGGCTACACCTTC. Amino acid sequence: CAGSFQGYGYTF.

V is TRBV9 and J is TRBJ2-5; either TRBD1 or TRBD2 may supply D (6 bases each). Looked up from germline, CDR1 is SGDLS and CDR2 is YYNGEE. The CDR3 covers 14 residues. V was cut by 3 bases and J by 5 bases, with 14 bases left in between. The CDR3 sequence: CASSEPGAGETQYF. CDR3 nucleotides: TGTGCCAGCAGCGAGCCGGGGGCCGGGGAGACCCAGTACTTC.

The rearrangement uses TRBV20-1 and TRBJ2-1, with 10 bases that match TRBD2. The CDR3 runs to 13 residues. V was clipped by 7 bases and J by 2 bases; unmatched bases: 2. Germline V gene sequence: CDR1 DFQATT, CDR2 SNEGSKA (reference sequence). CDR3 nucleotides: TGCAGTGTCAGCGGGAGGGCCTACAATGAGCAGTTCTTC. This encodes CSVSGRAYNEQFF.

J is TRBJ2-2 and V is TRBV5-1; 10 positions match TRBD2. The trim removed 6 bases at V and 1 base at J, leaving 9 bases unmatched. This CDR3 has 17 residues. The germline gives CDR1 SGHRS, CDR2 YFSETQ. The DNA for the CDR3 is TGCGCCAGCACCCCCCGACTAGCGGGCAAGAACACCGGGGAGCTGTTTTTT. This translates into CASTPRLAGKNTGELFF.

This clonotype was found many times. The chain is built from TRBV3-1 and TRBJ2-2, with D perhaps matching TRBD2 (6 bases). Per the germline V gene, CDR1 is LGHDT and CDR2 is YNNKEL (reference sequence). V gave up 4 bases and J gave up 9 bases, with 21 bases separating them. CDR3 length: 16 amino acids. The CDR3 protein is CASSLTQSGLRRELFF. The CDR3 DNA follows: TGTGCCAGCAGCCTCACTCAGAGCGGGCTCCGTAGGGAGCTGTTTTTT.

The J gene is TRBJ2-7, the V gene TRBV10-2, with D perhaps assigned TRBD1 or TRBD2 (5 bases each). Germline assignment: CDR1 WSHSY and CDR2 SAAADI. The ends were cut back, 3 bases at V and 2 bases at J, with 8 bases in the middle. The CDR3 is 13 amino acids. CDR3 bases: TGCGCCAGCAGTGACACGGGGCCCTACGAGCAGTACTTC. It translates to CASSDTGPYEQYF.

This clonotype was seen a handful of times. Given a far larger clone just one base away, this is likely a sequencing read error. This rearrangement joins TRBV7-3 to TRBJ2-7; possible D gene TRBD2, 5 bases. Deletions cut 5 bases from V and 7 bases from J, with 21 bases between. This CDR3 spans 15 amino acids. Germline loops: CDR1 SGHTA, CDR2 FQGTGA. The CDR3 DNA sequence: TGTGCCAGCAGCGAGCTAGCAGGCCTCTACAATGAGCAGTACTTC. It encodes CASSELAGLYNEQYF.